Listed below are T cell receptor beta chains from one sample, sequenced in a study of blood T cell repertoires in COVID-19. TCRdb keeps only in-frame clones here, not all; method: immunoSEQ multiplex PCR. The sample has some 45,000 clones, 70% to 90% seen once. The sequencing input was peripheral blood. The receptors were sampled from a human donor in a cohort sampled during active COVID-19. Both conserved end residues are part of each CDR3. Fields, in order: D gene, J gene, clone size, V gene, CDR3 DNA, CDR3 protein. A D gene is named only where the DNA matches it firmly. Where a row states a size, it is once, few, many or the class of an expanded clone; other rows omit it.

- | TRBJ2-3 | - | TRBV10-3 | TGTGCCATCAGTGAGCCCCCGACCCGGGTATTCACAGATACGCAGTATTTT | CAISEPPTRVFTDTQYF
TRBD2 | TRBJ2-3 | - | TRBV4-1 | TGCGCCAGCAGCCAAGAGGGGACTAGCGGCGGCACAGATACGCAGTATTTT | CASSQEGTSGGTDTQYF
- | TRBJ2-3 | - | TRBV24-1 | TGTGCCACCAGTGATGCAAAAGGGGGGGGCGCAGATACGCAGTATTTT | CATSDAKGGGADTQYF
- | TRBJ2-1 | - | TRBV11-1 | TGTGCCAGCAGCTTTCTCGTTGACACCTACAATGAGCAGTTCTTC | CASSFLVDTYNEQFF
TRBD1 | TRBJ2-1 | - | TRBV5-1 | TGCGCCAGCAGCTATAAACAGGGGGCAGGCAATGAGCAGTTCTTC | CASSYKQGAGNEQFF
TRBD2 | TRBJ2-2 | - | TRBV6-6 | TGTGCCAGCAGTCGTCGGGGGGAGAGCGGGGAGCTGTTTTTT | CASSRRGESGELFF
- | TRBJ1-1 | - | TRBV2 | TGTGCCAGCAGTGAATCGCGGGTAGCTGCGGGCAGAGTAGCTTTCTTT | CASSESRVAAGRVAFF
- | TRBJ1-4 | - | TRBV5-1 | TGCGCCAGCAGCTTGGGGTCTTCAGGGACAAATGAAAAACTGTTTTTT | CASSLGSSGTNEKLFF
- | TRBJ1-2 | - | TRBV10-3 | TGTGCCATCAGTGCGAATAGAGACACACCTCAAACGGACTATGGCTACACCTTC | CAISANRDTPQTDYGYTF
- | TRBJ2-2 | few | TRBV27 | TGTGCCAGCAAGGGGGTCCAATCGAACACCGGGGAGCTGTTTTTT | CASKGVQSNTGELFF
- | TRBJ1-1 | - | TRBV30 | TGTGCCTGGAGGATTCGAGGGGGGAACACTGAAGCTTTCTTT | CAWRIRGGNTEAFF
TRBD1 | TRBJ1-5 | - | TRBV3-1/TRBV3-2 | TGTGCCAGCAGCCAAGGTTCGCACAGGGGGACCAATCAGCCCCAGCATTTT | CASSQGSHRGTNQPQHF
- | TRBJ1-5 | once | TRBV2 | TGTGCCAGCAGGATGCAGAATAGCAATCAGCCCCAGCATTTT | CASRMQNSNQPQHF
TRBD1 | TRBJ2-6 | - | TRBV7-2 | TGTGCCAGCAGCGAAGACAGGGCCTACTACTCTGGGGCCAACGTCCTGACTTTC | CASSEDRAYYSGANVLTF
- | TRBJ2-7 | once | TRBV4-2 | TGTGCCAGCAGCCAAGGGCGGACATCGGTCCTTTACGAGCAGTACTTC | CASSQGRTSVLYEQYF
- | TRBJ1-2 | - | TRBV30 | TGTGCCTGGAGTGAACGAGTATATGGCTACACCTTC | CAWSERVYGYTF
- | TRBJ1-2 | - | TRBV29-1 | TGCAGCGCCGCGGTACAGGATGGCTACACCTTC | CSAAVQDGYTF
TRBD1 | TRBJ1-6 | - | TRBV6-5 | TGTGCCAGCAGGCAGGGGACAGGGGGAAATTCACCCCTCCACTTT | CASRQGTGGNSPLHF
- | TRBJ1-1 | - | TRBV11-3 | TGTGCCAGCAGCCAAGCGGGGAACACTGAAGCTTTCTTT | CASSQAGNTEAFF
- | TRBJ1-1 | - | TRBV15 | TGTGCCACCAGCAGAGATAGAGGGCAGAACACTGAAGCTTTCTTT | CATSRDRGQNTEAFF
- | TRBJ1-5 | few | TRBV18 | TGTGCCAGCTCACCATTTGGAGGGCAGAGCAATCAGCCCCAGCATTTT | CASSPFGGQSNQPQHF
- | TRBJ2-7 | - | TRBV4-1 | TGCGCCAGCAGCCGTCAGTCAGGGGCTTCGGCTTACGAGCAGTACTTC | CASSRQSGASAYEQYF
TRBD1 | TRBJ1-5 | - | TRBV19 | TGTGCCAGTAGTAAGGGACAGGTCAATCAGCCCCAGCATTTT | CASSKGQVNQPQHF
- | TRBJ2-7 | - | TRBV21-1 | TGTGCCAGCAGCAAAGGACATAATAGAAAGCAGTACTTC | CASSKGHNRKQYF
- | TRBJ2-1 | - | TRBV3-1/TRBV3-2 | TGTGCCAGCATAGAGAGAGAAGTAGAGCAGTTCTTC | CASIEREVEQFF
- | TRBJ1-1 | - | TRBV30 | TGTGCCTGGAGTGTACCCTGGGAGGGGACGGGGCGGAACACTGAAGCTTTCTTT | CAWSVPWEGTGRNTEAFF
TRBD1 | TRBJ1-2 | - | TRBV7-2 | TGTGCCAGCAGCTCCCGACAGGGGACCTTTTATGGCTACACCTTC | CASSSRQGTFYGYTF
TRBD2 | TRBJ2-5 | - | TRBV7-7 | TGTGCTAGCAGTTCTCGGACTAGCGATCAAGAGACCCAGTACTTC | CASSSRTSDQETQYF
TRBD1 | TRBJ1-6 | - | TRBV7-2 | TGTGCCAGCAGCTTAGTGGCGGGTGGACAGGGAATTTCACCCCTCCACTTT | CASSLVAGGQGISPLHF
- | TRBJ2-7 | - | TRBV21-1 | TGTGCCAGCAGGAAAAGGGGGAACGAGCAGTACTTC | CASRKRGNEQYF
TRBD1 | TRBJ2-3 | - | TRBV6-5 | TGTGCCAGCCAACAGGGGATAGTAGATACGCAGTATTTT | CASQQGIVDTQYF
- | TRBJ2-3 | - | TRBV3-1/TRBV3-2 | TGTGCCAGCAGCATGGGGCTCGATACGCAGTATTTT | CASSMGLDTQYF
- | TRBJ2-1 | once | TRBV9 | TGTGCCAGCAGCGTAGGGCAGCGGGTTTACAATGAGCAGTTCTTC | CASSVGQRVYNEQFF
TRBD2 | TRBJ2-5 | - | TRBV19 | TGTGCCAGTAGAATCAAGGGACTAGCCGAAGAGACCCAGTACTTC | CASRIKGLAEETQYF
TRBD1 | TRBJ2-3 | - | TRBV6-5 | TGTGCCAGCGGACAGGGGGCTTCAGATACGCAGTATTTT | CASGQGASDTQYF
TRBD1 | TRBJ2-3 | - | TRBV10-1 | TGCGCCAGCAGTGGGACAGGGTTAAGCACAGATACGCAGTATTTT | CASSGTGLSTDTQYF
TRBD2 | TRBJ2-7 | - | TRBV4-2 | TGTGCCAGCAGCCCCGGGACTAGCGGGGGAATCTACGAGCAGTACTTC | CASSPGTSGGIYEQYF
TRBD2 | TRBJ2-1 | - | TRBV9 | TGTGCCAGCAGCGCCCTAGCGGGGGGGCAGAATGAGCAGTTCTTC | CASSALAGGQNEQFF
- | TRBJ2-2 | - | TRBV5-1 | TGCGCCAGCAGCTACGGGACTCCTTACACCGGGGAGCTGTTTTTT | CASSYGTPYTGELFF
- | TRBJ2-1 | - | TRBV11-3 | TGTGCCAGCAGTCGCGGACTGGTCAATGAGCAGTTCTTC | CASSRGLVNEQFF
- | TRBJ1-2 | - | TRBV9 | TGTGCCAGCAGCGTAGGAGTCTCGGGAGGCTACACCTTC | CASSVGVSGGYTF
TRBD1 | TRBJ2-7 | once | TRBV24-1 | TGTGCCACCAGTGATTTGGGGGACAGGGGGATCTACGAGCAGTACTTC | CATSDLGDRGIYEQYF
TRBD2 | TRBJ2-1 | - | TRBV5-1 | TGCGCCAGCAGCGCTGTTTCGTCAGGGACTAGCCCGGTCAACGCGCAGTTCTTC | CASSAVSSGTSPVNAQFF
- | TRBJ2-5 | - | TRBV12-1 | TGTGCCAGCACTAAAAGGGGGACACTCCAAGAGACCCAGTACTTC | CASTKRGTLQETQYF
- | TRBJ2-3 | - | TRBV4-2 | TGTGCCAGCAGCCAAACCGTGGGACTGTCAGATACGCAGTATTTT | CASSQTVGLSDTQYF
TRBD2 | TRBJ2-5 | - | TRBV5-1 | TGCGCCAGCAGGCCGGGACTAGCGGGGGGCCAAGAGACCCAGTACTTC | CASRPGLAGGQETQYF
TRBD2 | TRBJ2-5 | - | TRBV9 | TGTGCCAGCAGCACCGGGACTAGCGGGGGGCCTTCACAAGAGACCCAGTACTTC | CASSTGTSGGPSQETQYF
- | TRBJ1-4 | - | TRBV6-5 | TGTGCCAGCAGTTACAGGGAGGGTTATAATGAAAAACTGTTTTTT | CASSYREGYNEKLFF
TRBD1 | TRBJ1-5 | few | TRBV30 | TGTGCCTGGACTGGACAGGTCAATCAGCCCCAGCATTTT | CAWTGQVNQPQHF
- | TRBJ1-1 | - | TRBV5-4 | TGTGCCAGCAGCTCCGGGAGAGACGTAGCTTCCTCTGAAGCTTTCTTT | CASSSGRDVASSEAFF